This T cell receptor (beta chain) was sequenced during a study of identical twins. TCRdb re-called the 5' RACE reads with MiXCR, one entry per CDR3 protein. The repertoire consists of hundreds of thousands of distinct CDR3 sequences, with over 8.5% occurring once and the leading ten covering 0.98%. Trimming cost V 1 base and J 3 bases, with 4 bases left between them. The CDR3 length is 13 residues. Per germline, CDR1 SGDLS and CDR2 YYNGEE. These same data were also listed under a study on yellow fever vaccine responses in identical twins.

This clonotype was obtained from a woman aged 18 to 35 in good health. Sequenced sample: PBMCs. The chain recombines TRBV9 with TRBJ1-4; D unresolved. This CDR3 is CASSVSPNEKLFF. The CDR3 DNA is TGTGCCAGCAGCGTAAGCCCTAATGAAAAACTGTTTTTT.